The 12 T cell receptor beta chains reported below all come from one sample, sequenced in a study of T cells in Graves' hyperthyroidism and ophthalmopathy. Amplified regions were TCR beta CDR3 sequences from RNA transcripts. The HTBI set primed first-round TCR CDR3 RT-PCR. TCRdb processed the multiplex PCR reads anew with MiXCR; each CDR3 protein has one entry. The repertoire holds over 550,000 distinct CDR3 sequences, with around 15% as singletons. The sequenced material came from blood. These receptor sequences come from a woman between 18 and 30 years old with Graves' hyperthyroidism.

J is TRBJ1-4 and V is TRBV19; D is perhaps TRBD1 (5 bases). This CDR3 contains 15 residues. Looked up from germline, CDR1 is LNHDA and CDR2 is SQIVND (reference sequence). V lost 1 base to trimming and J lost 5 bases, with 11 bases between them. The CDR3 DNA sequence: TGTGCCAGTAGTATAGGAACGGGACTGAATGAAAAACTGTTTTTT. As protein: CASSIGTGLNEKLFF.

This clonotype has only a few counts. The rearrangement joins TRBV5-1 to TRBJ2-7, with a tentative D call TRBD1 (6 bases). Germline V lookup: CDR1 SGHRS, CDR2 YFSETQ. Between the trimmed V and J ends, which lost 4 bases and 4 bases, there was a span of 9 bases. This CDR3 region has 12 residues. The CDR3 nucleotides are TGCGCCAGCAGCCCGGGACAATACGAGCAGTACTTC. This codes for CASSPGQYEQYF.

This clonotype was counted many times. The chain has TRBV9 and TRBJ2-5; D is perhaps TRBD1 or TRBD2 (5 bases each). V shed 4 bases and J shed 4 bases, with 14 bases lying between them. This CDR3 spans 14 amino acids. The V gene's germline CDR1 is SGDLS and CDR2 YYNGEE. In DNA form, the CDR3 reads TGTGCCAGCAGCCCCGACTTGAGGGGAGAGACCCAGTACTTC. Its translation: CASSPDLRGETQYF.

The rearrangement uses TRBV20-1 and TRBJ2-1; a weak D match, TRBD1 (7 bases). The CDR3 extends over 19 amino acids. Germline V gene sequence: CDR1 DFQATT, CDR2 SNEGSKA (reference sequence). The germline V and J ends were trimmed by 2 bases and 4 bases, with 27 bases remaining between them. The CDR3 sequence is CSARKTGSGGARNYNEQFF. The CDR3, as DNA: TGCAGTGCTAGAAAGACAGGGTCTGGAGGGGCTAGAAATTACAATGAGCAGTTCTTC.

This clonotype was counted ten times or more. The gene calls are TRBV20-1 and TRBJ1-5; TRBD1 is a possible D gene (6 bases). This CDR3 contains 15 residues. V dropped 3 bases and J dropped 0 bases, with 12 bases sitting between them. Germline CDR1 is DFQATT and CDR2 is SNEGSKA (reference sequence). The CDR3 spells CSASRDNHSNQPQHF. Written as DNA, the CDR3 is TGCAGTGCTAGCCGGGACAACCATAGCAATCAGCCCCAGCATTTT.

The V gene is TRBV12-5, the J gene TRBJ1-3; 10 bases are a match to TRBD1. From germline, CDR1 is LGHNT and CDR2 FRNRAP. The CDR3 runs 17 residues. The ends lost 1 base at V and 5 bases at J; junction bases unmatched: 8. CDR3 nucleotide sequence: TGTGCTAGTGGTTTGGCCCAGGGGGGACAGGGGAGAAACACCATATATTTT. Translated, it gives CASGLAQGGQGRNTIYF.

This clonotype was counted only a few times. The chain uses TRBV28 and TRBJ2-2; D call uncertain. From germline, CDR1 is MDHEN and CDR2 SYDVKM. The CDR3 sequence is 11 residues long. Trimming shortened V by 6 bases and J by 8 bases, and 7 bases separated the two germline ends. CDR3 in DNA: TGTGCCAGCAGACTTAGGGGGGAGCTGTTTTTT. Its translation is CASRLRGELFF. Full variable domain (missing parts from reference TRBV28 and TRBJ2-2): DVKVTQSSRYLVKRTGEKVFLECVQDMDHENMFWYRQDPGLGLRLIYFSYDVKMKEKGDIPEGYSVSREKKERFSLILESASTNQTSMYLCASRLRGELFFGEGSRLTVL.

Ten or more counts support this clonotype. The rearrangement links TRBV24-1 to TRBJ2-5; D gene ambiguous. The ends were cut back, 5 bases at V and 2 bases at J, with 11 bases in the middle. The CDR3 has 14 amino acids. Germline CDR1 is KGHDR and CDR2 is SFDVKD. The CDR3 region has the DNA TGTGCCACCAGTGTTGGGTGGGATCAAGAGACCCAGTACTTC. The encoded protein is CATSVGWDQETQYF.

This clonotype was detected ten times or more. The CDR3 protein is CASSLGLGGSNEQFF. The CDR3 DNA reads TGCGCCAGCAGCTTGGGGCTTGGGGGCTCCAATGAGCAGTTCTTC. This chain uses TRBV5-1 with TRBJ2-1; tentatively, D is TRBD1 (6 bases). Germline lookup yields CDR1 SGHRS and CDR2 YFSETQ. V dropped 0 bases and J dropped 6 bases, with 13 bases sitting between them. This CDR3 region has 15 residues.

The J gene is TRBJ1-6, the V gene TRBV25-1, with D possibly matching TRBD1 (5 bases). CDR1 is MGHDK, CDR2 SYGVNS, per germline. V lost 5 bases to trimming and J lost 13 bases, with 24 bases between them. This CDR3 comprises 16 residues. CDR3 DNA sequence: TGTGCCAGCAGTACCCCAGGGAGGTTTGCCCCCGATCCCCTCCACTTT. Protein: CASSTPGRFAPDPLHF.

In its sample, this clonotype was seen many times. This rearrangement joins TRBV15 to TRBJ1-2; D gene ambiguous. Germline lookup yields CDR1 LNHNV and CDR2 YYDKDF (reference sequence). V lost 4 bases to trimming and J lost 3 bases, with 6 bases between them. CDR3 length: 12 amino acids. CDR3 loop: CATSTPDYGYTF. CDR3 DNA sequence: TGTGCCACCAGCACGCCAGACTATGGCTACACCTTC.

This chain links TRBV10-3 with TRBJ2-7; weak D call: TRBD2 (6 bases). The V and J ends lost 4 bases and 9 bases respectively, with 16 bases between them. In germline, CDR1 is ENHRY, CDR2 SYGVKD. This CDR3 region has 13 residues. The CDR3: CAISGTGDGGQYF. CDR3 DNA sequence: TGTGCCATCAGTGGGACTGGCGACGGGGGGCAGTACTTC.